The 2 T cell receptor beta chains listed next were all sequenced from one sample in a study of blood T cells in healthy people across ages. For the second PCR, which ran for about 7 to 11 cycles, a sample-barcoded 5' primer and a J-beta primer mix were used. MiXCR was run by TCRdb on the 5' RACE reads, yielding one entry per CDR3 protein. The sample carries hundreds of thousands of distinct CDR3 sequences, roughly 44% recorded once. Source material: blood. These receptors came from a man in his 60s in good health.

In its sample, this clonotype was seen a few times. The chain recombines TRBV28 with TRBJ2-1; tentatively, D is TRBD2 (5 bases). Trimming pared 6 bases from V and 6 bases from J, leaving 18 bases between. The germline gives CDR1 MDHEN, CDR2 SYDVKM. This CDR3 spans 15 amino acids. The CDR3 region is CASSLTRELGNEQFF. The CDR3 DNA is TGTGCCAGCAGCCTAACGAGGGAGTTGGGCAATGAGCAGTTCTTC.

The rearrangement joins TRBV12-3 or TRBV12-4 to TRBJ1-5; D not resolved. Trimming removed 6 bases from V and 5 bases from J, with 8 bases in between. This CDR3 has 12 amino acids. CDR3 region: CASSDTYQPQHF. Written as DNA, the CDR3 is TGTGCCAGCAGCGACACGTATCAGCCCCAGCATTTT.